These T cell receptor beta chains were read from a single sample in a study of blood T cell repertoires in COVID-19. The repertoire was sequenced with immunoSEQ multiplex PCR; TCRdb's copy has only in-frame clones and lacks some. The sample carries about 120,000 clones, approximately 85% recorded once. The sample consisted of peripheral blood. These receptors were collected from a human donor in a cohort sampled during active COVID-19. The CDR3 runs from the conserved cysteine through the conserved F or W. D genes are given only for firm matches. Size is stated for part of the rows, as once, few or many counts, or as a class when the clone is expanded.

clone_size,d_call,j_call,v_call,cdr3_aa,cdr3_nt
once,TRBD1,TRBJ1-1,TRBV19,CASNWQGGTEAFF,TGTGCCAGTAATTGGCAGGGGGGCACTGAAGCTTTCTTT
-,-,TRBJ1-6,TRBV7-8,CASSLDPGRNSPLHF,TGTGCCAGCAGCTTAGACCCAGGGCGAAATTCACCCCTCCACTTT
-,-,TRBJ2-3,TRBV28,CASTPHSSTDTQYF,TGTGCCAGCACTCCACATTCTAGCACAGATACGCAGTATTTT
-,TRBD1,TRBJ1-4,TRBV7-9,CASSRDRGREKLFF,TGTGCCAGCAGCCGGGACAGGGGGAGGGAAAAACTGTTTTTT
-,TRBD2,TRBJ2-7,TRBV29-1,CSVAGAGTRGDEQYF,TGCAGCGTTGCCGGTGCGGGGACTAGAGGCGACGAGCAGTACTTC
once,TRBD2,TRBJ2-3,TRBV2,CASSVLSGGTDTQYF,TGTGCCAGCAGCGTACTCAGCGGGGGGACAGATACGCAGTATTTT
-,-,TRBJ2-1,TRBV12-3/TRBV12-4,CASSSGETNEQFF,TGTGCCAGCAGTTCGGGGGAGACAAATGAGCAGTTCTTC
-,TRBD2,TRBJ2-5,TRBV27,CASSPGQLAGEETQYF,TGTGCCAGCAGTCCAGGGCAACTAGCGGGGGAAGAGACCCAGTACTTC
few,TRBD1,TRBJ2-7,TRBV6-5,CASSYISTGRNEQYF,TGTGCCAGCAGTTACATTTCGACAGGGCGGAACGAGCAGTACTTC
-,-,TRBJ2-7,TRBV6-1,CASSDGGAYEQYF,TGTGCCAGCAGTGATGGCGGAGCCTACGAGCAGTACTTC
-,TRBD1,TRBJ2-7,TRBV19,CASSPRTGGNYEQYF,TGTGCCAGTAGTCCTAGGACAGGGGGAAATTACGAGCAGTACTTC
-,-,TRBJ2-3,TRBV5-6,CASSLLGTYSTDTQYF,TGTGCCAGCAGCTTGCTGGGGACTTACAGCACAGATACGCAGTATTTT
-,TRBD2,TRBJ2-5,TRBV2,CASLRGVQETQYF,TGTGCCAGCCTGCGGGGGGTCCAAGAGACCCAGTACTTC
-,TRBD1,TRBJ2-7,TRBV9,CASSVGRDSPYEQYF,TGTGCCAGCAGCGTAGGCCGGGACAGCCCATACGAGCAGTACTTC
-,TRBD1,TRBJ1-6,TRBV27,CASSFWTGSPLHF,TGTGCCAGCAGTTTTTGGACAGGATCACCCCTCCACTTT
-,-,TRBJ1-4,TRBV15,CATSREAAGYEKLFF,TGTGCCACCAGCAGAGAGGCCGCGGGGTATGAAAAACTGTTTTTT
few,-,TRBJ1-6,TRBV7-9,CASSPIGGSRPLHF,TGTGCCAGCAGCCCCATCGGAGGGTCTCGGCCCCTCCACTTT
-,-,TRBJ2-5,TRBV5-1,CASSLGAGAQETQYF,TGCGCCAGCAGCTTGGGGGCTGGGGCCCAAGAGACCCAGTACTTC
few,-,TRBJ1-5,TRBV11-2,CASSLSGPQPQHF,TGTGCCAGCAGCTTATCAGGGCCCCAGCCCCAGCATTTT